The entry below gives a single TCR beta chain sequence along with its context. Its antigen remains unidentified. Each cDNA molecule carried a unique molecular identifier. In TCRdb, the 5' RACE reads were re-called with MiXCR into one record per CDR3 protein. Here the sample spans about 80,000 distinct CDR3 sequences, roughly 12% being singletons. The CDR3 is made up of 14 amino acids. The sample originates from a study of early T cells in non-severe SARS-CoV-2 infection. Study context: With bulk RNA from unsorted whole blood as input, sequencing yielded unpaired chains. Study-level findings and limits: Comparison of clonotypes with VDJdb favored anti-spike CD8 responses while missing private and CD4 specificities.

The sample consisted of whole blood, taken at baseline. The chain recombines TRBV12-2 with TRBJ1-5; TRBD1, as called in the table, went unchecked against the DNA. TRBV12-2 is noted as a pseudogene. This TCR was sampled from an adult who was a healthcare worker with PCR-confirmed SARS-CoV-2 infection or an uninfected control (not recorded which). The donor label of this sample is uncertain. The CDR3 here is CASRLVPGTQPQHF. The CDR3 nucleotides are TGTGCAAGTCGCTTAGTTCCAGGGACTCAGCCCCAGCATTTT.